The clone carrying this TCR beta chain has more than one count but fewer than ten. No antigen is known for it. Only in-frame clones appear in the TCRdb table, and some are missing; sequencing was by immunoSEQ multiplex PCR. The sample includes tens of thousands of clones, roughly 90% of them seen just once. The sample is drawn from a study of lymphopenia after photon versus proton radiotherapy. Notes on the study in general: Only patients who died were analyzed for survival; proton advantage is unproven. Larger post-nadir TCR diversity loss correlated inversely with survival in deceased patients. Under photons, naive T cells and diversity fell while effector/memory populations rose. After lymphocyte nadir, photon-treated repertoires showed oligoclonal expansion, especially CD8+ Temra.

Trimming pared 3 bases from V and 8 bases from J, leaving 11 bases between. Germline V gene lookup returns CDR1 SGDLS and CDR2 YYNGEE. CDR3 length: 12 amino acids. V and J are TRBV9 and TRBJ1-2; a possible D gene is TRBD1 (5 bases). This clonotype was obtained from a woman in her forties or fifties with cholangiocarcinoma. Sequences were derived from peripheral blood, sampled from a patient treated with photon-based radiotherapy. CDR3 coding DNA: TGTGCCAGCAGCGCGTGGGACGAGGGCTACACCTTC. As protein: CASSAWDEGYTF.